This T cell receptor (beta chain) is drawn from a study of response to subunit inactivated influenza vaccine. TCRdb re-derived calls from the RT-PCR reads in MiXCR, one entry per CDR3 protein. The sample shows approximately 680,000 distinct CDR3 sequences, 15% to 19% of them seen only once. The V and J ends lost 4 bases and 4 bases, in that order; junction bases with no gene match: 4. The germline CDR1 and CDR2 sequences are ENHRY and SYGVKD. The CDR3 runs to 14 residues. This clonotype was recorded many times. The chain employs TRBV10-3 and TRBJ2-7; 10 bases line up with TRBD1. The source of this sequence is a middle-aged man who received an inactivated influenza vaccine. The material sequenced was PBMCs from blood, taken about 11 days after vaccination. In DNA, the CDR3 is TGTGCCATCAGTGGGGACAGGGGAGGGTACGAGCAGTACTTC. Translation gives CAISGDRGGYEQYF.